The present T cell receptor beta chain was sequenced within a study of shared clonotypes between healthy human individuals. The CDR3 spans 18 residues. With V trimmed by 2 bases and J by 7 bases, 13 bases remained unmatched. The germline V gene has CDR1 MNHEY and CDR2 SMNVEV (reference sequence). Data came from immunoSEQ multiplex PCR; TCRdb stores just in-frame clones and leaves some out. The table lists a few million clones, around 90% of them singletons. Participating donors were healthy, HIV-negative adults free of recent acute infections or vaccinations. Sequencing was performed on naive CD4+ T cells sorted from blood. The subset here: CD45RA+ positively selected. The TCR sequence derives from a man between 18 and 29 years old in good health. This chain links TRBV27 with TRBJ2-7; TRBD2 aligns across 14 bases. CDR3 bases: TGTGCCAGCAGTTTACTGGGACTAGCGGGGGACTCTAGGGGTGAGCAGTACTTC. Translation: CASSLLGLAGDSRGEQYF.